Sequencing of this T cell receptor (beta chain) was carried out in a study of vaccination and CD4 T cells after COVID-19. Study information: Overlapping peptides of the spike proteins of SARS-CoV-2, HCoV-NL63, HCoV-OC43 and HCoV-229E were used for cell stimulation.

Indicated treatment: roughly nine-day PBMC culture with coronavirus spike peptide pools or control peptides (ViraFEST assay). ViraFEST stimulated the growth of antigen-specific T cells using peptide pools and subsequently profiled their TCRs by sequencing. Points on this clonotype: Its antigen is not known.

Germline V gives CDR1 SEHNR, CDR2 FQNEAQ (reference sequence). Trimming removed 1 base at V and 2 bases at J, with 12 bases between. The CDR3 has 15 residues. Sequenced with the Oncomine TCR Beta short-read assay was DNA taken from cultured CD4+ T cells. TCRdb passed the PCR reads through MiXCR, listing each CDR3 protein once. The table includes approximately 9,500 distinct CDR3 sequences, about 26% detected once. The clonotype was recovered from a human donor who had recovered from COVID-19. The material sequenced was CD4+ T cells from blood, cultured in vitro, taken after SARS-CoV-2 vaccination. The chain combines TRBV7-9 with TRBJ2-7, with a tentative D call TRBD1 (6 bases). The CDR3 sequence: CASSLGQVRTYEQYF. The CDR3 DNA sequence: TGTGCCAGCAGCTTAGGACAGGTCCGTACCTACGAGCAGTACTTC.